The following is a T cell receptor (beta chain) sequence with its context. The source of the sample is a study of T cell changes during pregnancy in multiple sclerosis. TCRdb's table, derived via immunoSEQ multiplex PCR, lists solely in-frame clones and lacks some. The table has 69,000 or so clones, more than 85% seen once. The CDR3 totals 13 residues. Germline-derived CDR1 and CDR2 are GTSNPN and SVGIG (reference sequence). Losses at the gene ends were 4 bases for V and 3 bases for J; bases not matched to a gene: 5. The material sequenced was CD4+ T cells from peripheral blood mononuclear cells, taken in the third trimester of pregnancy. The origin of this receptor is a female donor in good health, enrolled as a control in a pregnancy study. This chain joins TRBV30 and TRBJ1-2; 7 bases agree with TRBD1. Written as DNA, the CDR3 is TGTGCCTGGACTTGGACAGGAGACTATGGCTACACCTTC. The encoded protein is CAWTWTGDYGYTF.